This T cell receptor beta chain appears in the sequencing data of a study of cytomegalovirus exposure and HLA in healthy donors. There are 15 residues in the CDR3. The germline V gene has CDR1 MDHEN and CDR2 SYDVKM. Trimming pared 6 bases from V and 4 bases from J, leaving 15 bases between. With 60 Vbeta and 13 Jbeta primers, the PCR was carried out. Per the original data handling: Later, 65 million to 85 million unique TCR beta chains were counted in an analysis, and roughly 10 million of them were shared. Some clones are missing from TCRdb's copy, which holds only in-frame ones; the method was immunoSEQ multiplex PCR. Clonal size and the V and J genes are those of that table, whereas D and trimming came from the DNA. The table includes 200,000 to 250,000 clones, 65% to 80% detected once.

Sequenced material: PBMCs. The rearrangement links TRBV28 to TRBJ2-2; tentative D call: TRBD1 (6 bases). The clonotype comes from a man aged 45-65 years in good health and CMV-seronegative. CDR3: CASRSGDLATGELFF. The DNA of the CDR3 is TGTGCCAGCAGATCAGGGGATTTGGCCACCGGGGAGCTGTTTTTT.